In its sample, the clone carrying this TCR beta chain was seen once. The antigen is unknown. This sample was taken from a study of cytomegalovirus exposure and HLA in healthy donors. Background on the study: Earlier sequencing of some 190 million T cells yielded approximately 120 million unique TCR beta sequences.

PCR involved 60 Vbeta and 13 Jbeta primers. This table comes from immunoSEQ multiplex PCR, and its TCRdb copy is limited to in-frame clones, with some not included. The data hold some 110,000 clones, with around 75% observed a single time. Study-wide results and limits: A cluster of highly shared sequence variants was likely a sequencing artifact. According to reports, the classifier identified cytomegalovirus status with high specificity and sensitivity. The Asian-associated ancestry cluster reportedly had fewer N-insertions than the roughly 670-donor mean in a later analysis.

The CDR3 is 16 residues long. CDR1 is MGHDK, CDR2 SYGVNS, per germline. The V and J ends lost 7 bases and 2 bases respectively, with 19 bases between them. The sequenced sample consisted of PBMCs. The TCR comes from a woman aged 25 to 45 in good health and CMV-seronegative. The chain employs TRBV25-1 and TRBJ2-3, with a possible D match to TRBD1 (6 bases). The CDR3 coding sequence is TGTGCCAGCACTGACATCACAGGGCCACTCACAGATACGCAGTATTTT. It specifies CASTDITGPLTDTQYF.